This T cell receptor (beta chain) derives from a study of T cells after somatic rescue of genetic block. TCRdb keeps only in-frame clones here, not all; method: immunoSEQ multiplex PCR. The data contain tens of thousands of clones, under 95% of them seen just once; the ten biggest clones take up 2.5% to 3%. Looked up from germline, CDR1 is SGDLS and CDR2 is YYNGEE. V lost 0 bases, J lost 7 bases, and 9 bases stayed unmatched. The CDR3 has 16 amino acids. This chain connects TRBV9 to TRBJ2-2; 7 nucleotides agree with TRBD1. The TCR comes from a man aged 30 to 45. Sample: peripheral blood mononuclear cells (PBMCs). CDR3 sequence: CASSVEGAFNDGELFF. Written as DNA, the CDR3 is TGTGCCAGCAGCGTAGAGGGGGCCTTTAACGACGGGGAGCTGTTTTTT.